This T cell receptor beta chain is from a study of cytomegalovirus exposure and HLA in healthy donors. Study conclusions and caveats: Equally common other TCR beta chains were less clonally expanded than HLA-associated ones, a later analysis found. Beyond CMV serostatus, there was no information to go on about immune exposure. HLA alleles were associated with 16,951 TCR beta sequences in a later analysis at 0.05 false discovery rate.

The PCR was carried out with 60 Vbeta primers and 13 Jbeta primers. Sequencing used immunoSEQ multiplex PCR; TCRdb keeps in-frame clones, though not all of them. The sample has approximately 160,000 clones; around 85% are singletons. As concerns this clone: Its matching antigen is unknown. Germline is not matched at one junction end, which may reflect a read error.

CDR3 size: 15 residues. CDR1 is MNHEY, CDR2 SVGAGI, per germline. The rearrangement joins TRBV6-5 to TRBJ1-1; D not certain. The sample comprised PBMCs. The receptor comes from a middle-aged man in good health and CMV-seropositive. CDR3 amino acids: CASAPGSTMNAEAFF. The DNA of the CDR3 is TGTGCCAGCGCCCCGGGGAGCACCATGAACGCTGAAGCTTTCTTT.